This T cell receptor beta chain is from a study of blood T cells in healthy people across ages. CDR3 size: 16 residues. CDR1 and CDR2 (germline): SGHNT, YENEEA. J gave up 7 bases and V 6 bases, and 15 bases lay outside the gene matches. Alongside a J-beta primer mix, a sample-barcoded 5' primer served in a second PCR lasting about 7 to 11 cycles. Each CDR3 protein is one row after TCRdb ran MiXCR on the 5' RACE reads. The table records hundreds of thousands of distinct CDR3 sequences, about 62% of them present only once. Turning to this clonotype: Antigen: not known.

General observations from the study: Naive CD4+ cell counts and diversity both ran higher in long-lived than in aged donors.

The genes are TRBV11-3 and TRBJ2-3; 8 positions match TRBD1. Sequencing was done on a sample of blood. This clonotype originated in a man between 25 and 39 years old in good health. Here the CDR3 DNA reads TGTGCCAGCAGACCCCTGGGCAGGGGGCAATGTCATACGCAGTATTTT. Amino acids: CASRPLGRGQCHTQYF. Combining the CDR3 with reference TRBV11-3 and TRBJ2-3 gives the whole variable domain EAGVVQSPRYKIIEKKQPVAFWCNPISGHNTLYWYLQNLGQGPELLIRYENEEAVDDSQLPKDRFSAERLKGVDSTLKIQPAELGDSAVYLCASRPLGRGQCHTQYFGPGTRLTVL.